A single sample gave rise to the 2 T cell receptor beta chains below, sequenced in a study of blood T cell repertoires in COVID-19. The table came from immunoSEQ multiplex PCR; TCRdb's copy has only in-frame clones and leaves some out. The sample lists tens of thousands of clones; more than 75% were seen once. Source material: peripheral blood. The receptors here all came from a human donor with acute or convalescent COVID-19. The donor label of this sample is uncertain.

J is TRBJ2-3 and V is TRBV6-6; TRBD1 might be the D (6 bases). Germline-derived CDR1 and CDR2 are MNHNY and SVGAGI (reference sequence). The CDR3 covers 12 residues. V lost 7 bases, J lost 5 bases, and 10 bases lay in between. The CDR3 coding sequence is TGTGCCAGCAACCTCAGGGGAGATACGCAGTATTTT. It translates to CASNLRGDTQYF.

With regard to this clone: The junction departs from the called germline gene at one end, perhaps through a read error. This chain links TRBV7-7 with TRBJ1-1; 8 bases fit TRBD1. The CDR3 totals 15 residues. From germline, CDR1 is SSHAT and CDR2 FNYEAQ (reference sequence). CDR3 region: CASSLRGQENTEAFF. CDR3 nucleotide sequence: TGTGCTAGCAGCTTGAGGGGACAGGAGAACACTGAAGCTTTCTTT.